This T cell receptor (beta chain) was sequenced in a study of T cell responses to AZD1222 COVID-19 vaccine. Sequencing was performed with immunoSEQ multiplex PCR; in TCRdb, only in-frame clones are kept and a portion is missing. The table records about 100,000 clones, about 90% of them present only once. Study outcomes and limitations: Only a handful of AZD1222 recipients were seropositive at baseline.

CDR3 length: 13 amino acids. Germline V CDR1 and CDR2: SNHLY, FYNNEI. Trimming stripped 4 bases from V and 7 bases from J, with 13 bases between. Regarding this clone: The antigen remains unidentified.

This specimen consisted of peripheral blood, obtained 28 days after the second AZD1222 dose. This clonotype originated in an adult who received the AZD1222 COVID-19 vaccine. The chain uses TRBV2 and TRBJ1-2; D call uncertain. The CDR3 spells CASSVWGLTGYTF. For the CDR3, the DNA is TGTGCCAGCAGTGTTTGGGGTCTGACTGGCTACACCTTC.